These T cell receptor beta chains were read from a single sample in a study of post-analysis software for immune sequencing data. MiXCR, applied by TCRdb to the PCR reads, yields one record per CDR3 protein. This sample carries roughly 800,000 distinct CDR3 sequences, roughly 50% of them seen once, and the ten largest clones take approximately 4.5%. Source material: blood. Receptors were obtained from a girl between 10 and 17 years old with multiple sclerosis. The CDR3 runs from the conserved cysteine through the conserved F or W. Each record gives: J gene, D gene, clone size, V gene, CDR3 DNA, CDR3 protein. The D gene is left open where the match is weak. Size values are once, few and many counts, or a class for expanded clones, and some rows have none.

>TRBJ1-2|-|few|TRBV5-5
TGTGCCAGCAGCTCGGCCGGGGGGGAGACTGGCTACACCTTC
CASSSAGGETGYTF
>TRBJ2-1|-|few|TRBV5-1
TGCGCCAGCAGCCGGACACCAGACAATGAGCAGTTCTTC
CASSRTPDNEQFF
>TRBJ1-1|-|-|TRBV6-5
TGTGCCAGCAGTTATGGGCTCGTGGCTGAAGCTTTCTTT
CASSYGLVAEAFF
>TRBJ2-4|-|-|TRBV9
TGTGCCAGCAGCGTAGCCTCAGCCAAAAACATTCAGTACTTC
CASSVASAKNIQYF
>TRBJ2-7|-|-|TRBV4-1
TGCGCCAGCAGCCAAGACTCCATTATCTACGAGCAGTACTTC
CASSQDSIIYEQYF
>TRBJ2-5|TRBD2|-|TRBV20-1
TGCAGTGCTAGAGGTCGAGCGGGAGACCAAGAGACCCAGTACTTC
CSARGRAGDQETQYF
>TRBJ1-5|-|-|TRBV4-1
TGCGCCAGCAGCCATGGTGGCGGGGACCATCAGCCCCAGCATTTT
CASSHGGGDHQPQHF
>TRBJ1-2|-|-|TRBV29-1
TGCAGCGTTGAAGGGCAGACCAACTATGGCTACACCTTC
CSVEGQTNYGYTF
>TRBJ1-4|TRBD1|-|TRBV5-1
TGCGCCAGCAGCGTTGGACAGGGGGGAGAAAAACTGTTTTTT
CASSVGQGGEKLFF
>TRBJ2-5|TRBD1|-|TRBV5-6
TGTGCCAGCGTCCGGACAGGGGAAGAGACCCAGTACTTC
CASVRTGEETQYF
>TRBJ1-2|-|-|TRBV21-1
TGTGCCAGCAACAGGGGAGGATATGGCTACACCTTC
CASNRGGYGYTF
>TRBJ2-1|-|-|TRBV5-1
TGCGCCAGCAGCCCGGAGGGGTATGAGCAGTTCTTC
CASSPEGYEQFF
>TRBJ1-1|TRBD1|-|TRBV20-1
TGCAGTGCCGTGGGCGCCAGGGGGATGAGAAACACTGAAGCTTTCTTT
CSAVGARGMRNTEAFF
>TRBJ2-7|TRBD2|few|TRBV7-3
TGTGCCAGCAGTCGACTAGCGGGACAGACCCACGAGCAGTACTTC
CASSRLAGQTHEQYF
>TRBJ2-7|-|few|TRBV27
TGTGCCAGCAGTTTATTTCGGACAGCCTTGGGGGGGGAGCAGTACTTC
CASSLFRTALGGEQYF
>TRBJ1-1|-|once|TRBV29-1
TGCAGCGTCACAATGACAGAGGAAGCTTTCTTT
CSVTMTEEAFF
>TRBJ2-2|TRBD2|-|TRBV29-1
TGCAGCACTGCTAGCGGAGCGAACACCGGGGAGCTGTTTTTT
CSTASGANTGELFF
>TRBJ2-3|-|-|TRBV7-2
TGTGCCAGCAGCCCCCCCTGGGGGAGCACAGATACGCAGTATTTT
CASSPPWGSTDTQYF
>TRBJ1-2|-|-|TRBV5-4
TGTGCCAGCAGCTTGACAGGGATGAGCCGTGACTATGGCTACACCTTC
CASSLTGMSRDYGYTF
>TRBJ1-2|-|-|TRBV6-1
TGTGCCAGCAGTGAAGCGGGGGGGCAGAGCTATGGCTACACCTTC
CASSEAGGQSYGYTF
>TRBJ2-6|-|-|TRBV5-5
TGTGCCAGCAGCTCATCCCCGCACTCTGGGGCCAACGTCCTGACTTTC
CASSSSPHSGANVLTF
>TRBJ2-3|-|-|TRBV6-6
TGTGCCAGCACTAAGACCGGGAGCACAGATACGCAGTATTTT
CASTKTGSTDTQYF
>TRBJ2-1|-|-|TRBV29-1
TGCAGCGCTTTACAGGTATACAATGAGCAGTTCTTC
CSALQVYNEQFF
>TRBJ1-6|-|few|TRBV12-3/TRBV12-4
TGTGCCAGCAGCAAAATACAGGGATCCGATTCACCCCTCCACTTT
CASSKIQGSDSPLHF
>TRBJ2-2|TRBD2|-|TRBV7-7
TGTGCTAGCAGCACGGGTCCGGCGGGGGCGAACACCGGGGAGCTGTTTTTT
CASSTGPAGANTGELFF
>TRBJ1-2|TRBD1|-|TRBV12-3/TRBV12-4
TGTGCCAGCAGTGGAGGGACAGGAAATCGATGGGGCTACACCTTC
CASSGGTGNRWGYTF
>TRBJ2-1|-|-|TRBV5-5
TGTGCCAGCAGCCCAATTCCGGGGAGCAATGAGCAGTTCTTC
CASSPIPGSNEQFF
>TRBJ2-7|-|-|TRBV7-8
TGTGCCAGCAGCTCCGGAGACAGGAAGCTTCCCTACGAGCAGTACTTC
CASSSGDRKLPYEQYF
>TRBJ2-7|-|-|TRBV29-1
TGCAGCGTTGCTGGCGGGGGCCTCATATCCTACGAGCAGTACTTC
CSVAGGGLISYEQYF
>TRBJ2-7|-|-|TRBV29-1
TGCAGCGTTGAAGGCCTTAAGGGGGGCTCCTACGAGCAGTACTTC
CSVEGLKGGSYEQYF
>TRBJ1-2|-|-|TRBV7-9
TGTGCCAGCAGCTTAGACGAGGCGCGCAGCTATGGCTACACCTTC
CASSLDEARSYGYTF
>TRBJ1-2|-|-|TRBV12-3/TRBV12-4
TGTGCCAGCAGTTTAAGGTCGGGACCCGCTAACTATGGCTACACCTTC
CASSLRSGPANYGYTF
>TRBJ2-5|TRBD2|few|TRBV7-2
TGTGCCAGCAGCTCGTATTACCCGGGACTAGCGGGGGGGGTGACCCAGTACTTC
CASSSYYPGLAGGVTQYF
>TRBJ2-1|-|-|TRBV6-1
TGTGCCAGCACCACGGACAGAGGAGGACATGAGCAGTTCTTC
CASTTDRGGHEQFF
>TRBJ2-7|TRBD2|-|TRBV5-1
TGCGCCAGCAGCGTAGGGGTCGCTAGCGGGCCCACCTACGAGCAGTACTTC
CASSVGVASGPTYEQYF
>TRBJ2-7|TRBD1|-|TRBV7-9
TGTGCCAGCAGCTTTCAGGGGGCGACCGAGCAGTACTTC
CASSFQGATEQYF
>TRBJ2-7|-|-|TRBV20-1
TGCAGTGCTAGATCAACAGCGGCGGACTACGAGCAGTACTTC
CSARSTAADYEQYF
>TRBJ1-2|-|-|TRBV27
TGTGCCAGCAGTTTTCTTGGGGAGGAGGGCAGTCTTTGGGGCTACACCTTC
CASSFLGEEGSLWGYTF
>TRBJ1-4|-|-|TRBV6-6
TGTGCCAGCAGTTACGCGGCCGCCCGTGAAAAACTGTTTTTT
CASSYAAAREKLFF
>TRBJ2-7|-|-|TRBV6-9
TGTGCCAGCAGGGTGTTCTCGGGGAGTAGGTACGAGCAGTACTTC
CASRVFSGSRYEQYF
>TRBJ1-5|TRBD1|-|TRBV12-3/TRBV12-4
TGTGCCAGCAGTTATTCAGGGGGTCTAAATCAGCCCCAGCATTTT
CASSYSGGLNQPQHF
>TRBJ2-7|-|-|TRBV29-1
TGCAGCGTTGAGGCCGAGGACTCCTACGAGCAGTACTTC
CSVEAEDSYEQYF
>TRBJ1-2|-|few|TRBV20-1
TGCAGTGCGCGCACAGAGCACTGGGACTATGGCTACACCTTC
CSARTEHWDYGYTF
>TRBJ2-4|-|few|TRBV20-1
TGCAGTGCTCGAACCACGGCGGGCAAAAACATTCAGTACTTC
CSARTTAGKNIQYF
>TRBJ1-2|TRBD1|few|TRBV29-1
TGCAGCGTTGAACATTGGACAGGTTGGTCTGGCTACACCTTC
CSVEHWTGWSGYTF
>TRBJ1-2|TRBD1|-|TRBV29-1
TGCAGCGTTCGGATCCTCGCTACGGGACAGTTCTATGGCTACACCTTC
CSVRILATGQFYGYTF
>TRBJ2-4|-|few|TRBV28
TGTGCCAGCAGTAAATTAGGGGTAGCCAAAAACATTCAGTACTTC
CASSKLGVAKNIQYF
>TRBJ1-2|TRBD1|-|TRBV20-1
TGCAGTGCTAGACTCGCAGCGACAGGGGGTGGCTACACCTTC
CSARLAATGGGYTF
>TRBJ2-1|TRBD1|-|TRBV10-3
TGTGCCATCACTACAGGGGACAATGAGCAGTTCTTC
CAITTGDNEQFF
>TRBJ1-1|-|once|TRBV12-3/TRBV12-4
TGTGCCAGCAGCGGCGAGAACAGGGCATGGCTAAACACTGAAGCTTTCTTT
CASSGENRAWLNTEAFF
>TRBJ2-5|-|-|TRBV20-1
TGCAGTGCTAGTTCCGGGAGCCAAGAGACCCAGTACTTC
CSASSGSQETQYF
>TRBJ2-1|TRBD2|-|TRBV12-3/TRBV12-4
TGTGCCAGCAGTTTATCGAGCGGGAGAGTCTACAATGAGCAGTTCTTC
CASSLSSGRVYNEQFF
>TRBJ1-1|TRBD1|few|TRBV29-1
TGCAGCGTTGGAGTCAGGGGGCTCCCTAACACTGAAGCTTTCTTT
CSVGVRGLPNTEAFF
>TRBJ2-7|TRBD1|few|TRBV20-1
TGCAGTACCCTTGACAGGGACCACGAGCAGTACTTC
CSTLDRDHEQYF
>TRBJ1-5|TRBD1|-|TRBV4-1
TGCGCCAGCAGCCAAGTGATAGGGGGCGGGCAGCCCCAGCATTTT
CASSQVIGGGQPQHF
>TRBJ2-1|TRBD2|many|TRBV6-4
TGTGCCAGCAGTCCTACTGGGACTAGCGGACACAATGAGCAGTTCTTC
CASSPTGTSGHNEQFF
>TRBJ2-1|-|-|TRBV7-9
TGTGCCAGCAGCTTCCGGCGGGCGGGCCAGGGCAATGAGCAGTTCTTC
CASSFRRAGQGNEQFF
>TRBJ2-7|TRBD2|-|TRBV3-1
TGTGCCAGCAGCCTTGAGAGGACTAGTGGTTTCAATGAGCAGTACTTC
CASSLERTSGFNEQYF
>TRBJ2-7|-|-|TRBV6-2/TRBV6-3
TGTGCCAGCAGTTATAATGTGTTCTACGAGCAGTACTTC
CASSYNVFYEQYF
>TRBJ2-6|TRBD2|-|TRBV5-5
TGTGCCAGCAGCTTGGAGCGGGACTCTGGGGCCAACGTCCTGACTTTC
CASSLERDSGANVLTF